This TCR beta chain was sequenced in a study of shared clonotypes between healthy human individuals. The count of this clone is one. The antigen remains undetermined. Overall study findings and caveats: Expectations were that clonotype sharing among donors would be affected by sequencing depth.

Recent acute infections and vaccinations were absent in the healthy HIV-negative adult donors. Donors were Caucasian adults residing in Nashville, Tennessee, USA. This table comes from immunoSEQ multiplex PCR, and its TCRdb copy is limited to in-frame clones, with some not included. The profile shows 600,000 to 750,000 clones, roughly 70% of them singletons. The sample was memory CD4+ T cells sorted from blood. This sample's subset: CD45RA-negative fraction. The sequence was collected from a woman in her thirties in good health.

The chain's CDR3 is CASSQIMVVPNVLTF. The CDR3 DNA reads as TGCGCCAGCAGCCAAATAATGGTGGTTCCCAACGTCCTGACTTTC. This chain links TRBV4-1 with TRBJ2-6; D gene unclear. Deletions cut 2 bases from V and 8 bases from J, with 13 bases between. Germline V gene lookup returns CDR1 MGHRA and CDR2 YSYEKL. The CDR3 loop spans 15 amino acids.